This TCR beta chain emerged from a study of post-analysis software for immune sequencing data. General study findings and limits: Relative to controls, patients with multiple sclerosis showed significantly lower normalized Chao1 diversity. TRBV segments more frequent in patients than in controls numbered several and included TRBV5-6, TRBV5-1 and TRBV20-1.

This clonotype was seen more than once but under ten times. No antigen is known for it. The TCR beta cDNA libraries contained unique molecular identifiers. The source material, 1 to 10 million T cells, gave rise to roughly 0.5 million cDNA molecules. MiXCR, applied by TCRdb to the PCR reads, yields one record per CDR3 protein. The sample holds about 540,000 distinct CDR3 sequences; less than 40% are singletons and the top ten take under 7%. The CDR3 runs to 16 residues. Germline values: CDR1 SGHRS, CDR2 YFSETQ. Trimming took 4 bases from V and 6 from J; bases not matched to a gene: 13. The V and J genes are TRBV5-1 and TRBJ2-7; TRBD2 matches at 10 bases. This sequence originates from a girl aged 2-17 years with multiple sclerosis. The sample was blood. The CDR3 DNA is TGCGCCAGCAGCCCCGGGACTAGCGTGGCTGGGGGCGAGCAGTACTTC. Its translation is CASSPGTSVAGGEQYF.